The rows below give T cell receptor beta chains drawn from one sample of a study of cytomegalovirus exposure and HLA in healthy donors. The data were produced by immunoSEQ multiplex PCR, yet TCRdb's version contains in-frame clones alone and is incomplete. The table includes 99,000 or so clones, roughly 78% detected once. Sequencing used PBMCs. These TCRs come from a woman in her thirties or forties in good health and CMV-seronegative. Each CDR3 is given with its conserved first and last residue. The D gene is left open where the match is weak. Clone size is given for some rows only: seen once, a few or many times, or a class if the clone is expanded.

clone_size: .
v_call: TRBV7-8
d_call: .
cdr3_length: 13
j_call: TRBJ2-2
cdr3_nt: TGTGCCAGCCAGACTGGACTAACCGGGGAGCTGTTTTTT
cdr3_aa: CASQTGLTGELFF

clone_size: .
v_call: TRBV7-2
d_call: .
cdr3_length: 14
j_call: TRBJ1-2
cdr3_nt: TGTGCCAGCAGCTTAGTGGCGGAGACCTATGGCTACACCTTC
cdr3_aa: CASSLVAETYGYTF

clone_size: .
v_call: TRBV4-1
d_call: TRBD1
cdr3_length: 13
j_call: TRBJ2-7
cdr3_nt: TGCGCCAGCAGCAAGACAGGGACCTACGAGCAGTACTTC
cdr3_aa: CASSKTGTYEQYF

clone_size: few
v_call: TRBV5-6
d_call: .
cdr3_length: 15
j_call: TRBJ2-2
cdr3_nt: TGTGCCAGCTCACCGGCGGCAGCGAACACCGGGGAGCTGTTTTTT
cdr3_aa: CASSPAAANTGELFF

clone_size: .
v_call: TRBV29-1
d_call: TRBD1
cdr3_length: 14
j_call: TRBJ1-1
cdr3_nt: TGCAGCGTTGTTACAGGGGCGAAGAACACTGAAGCTTTCTTT
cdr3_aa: CSVVTGAKNTEAFF

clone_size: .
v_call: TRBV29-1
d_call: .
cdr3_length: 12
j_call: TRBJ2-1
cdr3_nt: TGCAGCGTCGCAGGTGATTACAATGAGCAGTTCTTC
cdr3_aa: CSVAGDYNEQFF

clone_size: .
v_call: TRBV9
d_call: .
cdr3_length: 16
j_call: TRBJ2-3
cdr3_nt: TGTGCCAGCAGCCCTTACCTCGGCGAGGGAACAGATACGCAGTATTTT
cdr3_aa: CASSPYLGEGTDTQYF

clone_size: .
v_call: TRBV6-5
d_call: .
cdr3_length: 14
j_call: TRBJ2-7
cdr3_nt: TGTGCCAGCAGTTACTTCGCGGGAACCTACGAGCAGTACTTC
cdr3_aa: CASSYFAGTYEQYF

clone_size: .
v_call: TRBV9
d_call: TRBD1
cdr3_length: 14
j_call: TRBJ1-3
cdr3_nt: TGTGCCAGCAGCGTACAGGGGGGTGGAAACACCATATATTTT
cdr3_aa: CASSVQGGGNTIYF

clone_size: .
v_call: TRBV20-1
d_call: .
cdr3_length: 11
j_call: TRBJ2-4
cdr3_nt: TGCAGTGAACAGCTCGGGGACATTCAGTACTTC
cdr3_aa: CSEQLGDIQYF

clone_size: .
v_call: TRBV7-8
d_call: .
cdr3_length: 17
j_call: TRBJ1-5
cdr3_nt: TGTGCCAGCAGCTCAGTATACAGGTTACAGGTCAATCAGCCCCAGCATTTT
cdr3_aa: CASSSVYRLQVNQPQHF

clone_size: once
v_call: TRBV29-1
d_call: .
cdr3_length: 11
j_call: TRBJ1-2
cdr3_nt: TGCAGCGTTGCCCATAACTATGGCTACACCTTC
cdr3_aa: CSVAHNYGYTF

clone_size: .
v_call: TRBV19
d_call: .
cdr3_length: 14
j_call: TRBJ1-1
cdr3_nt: TGTGCCAGTAGTAGCCAGGGATGGGGCACTGAAGCTTTCTTT
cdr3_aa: CASSSQGWGTEAFF

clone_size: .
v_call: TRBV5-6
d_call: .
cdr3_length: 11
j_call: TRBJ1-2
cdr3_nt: TGTGCCAGCAGCTTTTCGGGTGGCTACACCTTC
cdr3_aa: CASSFSGGYTF

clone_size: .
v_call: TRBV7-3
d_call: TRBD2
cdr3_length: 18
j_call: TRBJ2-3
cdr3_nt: TGTGCCAGCAGCACCGGGACTAGCGGGAGCGGAGGCACAGATACGCAGTATTTT
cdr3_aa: CASSTGTSGSGGTDTQYF

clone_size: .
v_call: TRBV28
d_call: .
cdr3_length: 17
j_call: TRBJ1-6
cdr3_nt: TGTGCCAGCAGTTTATCGATAGGGAGCTCCTATAATTCACCCCTCCACTTT
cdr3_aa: CASSLSIGSSYNSPLHF

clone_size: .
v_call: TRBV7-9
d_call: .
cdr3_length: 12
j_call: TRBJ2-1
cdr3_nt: TGTTCCAGCAGCTTAGCGCGGAATGAGCAGTTCTTC
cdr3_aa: CSSSLARNEQFF

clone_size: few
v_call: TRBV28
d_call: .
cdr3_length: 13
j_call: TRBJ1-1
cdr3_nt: TGTGCCAGCAGTTTATTACTAACCACTGAAGCTTTCTTT
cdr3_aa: CASSLLLTTEAFF

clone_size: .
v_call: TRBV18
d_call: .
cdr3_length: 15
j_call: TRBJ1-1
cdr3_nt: TGTGCCAGCTCCACCGATCAGGGTCAGTGGACTGAAGCTTTCTTT
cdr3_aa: CASSTDQGQWTEAFF

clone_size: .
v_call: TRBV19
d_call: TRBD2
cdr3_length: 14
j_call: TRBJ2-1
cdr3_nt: TGTGCCAGTAGCCTCGGGGGGTCCTACAATGAGCAGTTCTTC
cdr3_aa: CASSLGGSYNEQFF

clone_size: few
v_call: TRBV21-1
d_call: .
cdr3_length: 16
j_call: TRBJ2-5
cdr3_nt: TGTGCCAGCAGCCCTAGGGAGGGACTAGCGGGGGAGGCCCAGTACTTC
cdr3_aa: CASSPREGLAGEAQYF